This T cell receptor beta chain originates from a study of T cell responses to AZD1222 COVID-19 vaccine. Regarding the study as a whole: Just a handful of AZD1222 recipients were seropositive at baseline.

The CDR3 length is 13 residues. The germline V and J ends were trimmed by 5 bases and 2 bases, with 9 bases remaining between them. CDR1 SNHLY and CDR2 FYNNEI come from the germline V gene. Some clones are missing from TCRdb's copy, which holds only in-frame ones; the method was immunoSEQ multiplex PCR. Among 150,000 to 200,000 clones, over 70% were seen once, and the ten largest hold approximately 2.7%. On this clone itself: Its target is unknown.

This receptor was taken from an adult in good health. This sequence joins TRBV2 and TRBJ1-2; D unclear. This sample comprised peripheral blood, obtained on day 0 of MenACWY control vaccination. CDR3 in DNA: TGTGCCAGCAGTCTTGACGGGAACTATGGCTACACCTTC. This translates into CASSLDGNYGYTF.